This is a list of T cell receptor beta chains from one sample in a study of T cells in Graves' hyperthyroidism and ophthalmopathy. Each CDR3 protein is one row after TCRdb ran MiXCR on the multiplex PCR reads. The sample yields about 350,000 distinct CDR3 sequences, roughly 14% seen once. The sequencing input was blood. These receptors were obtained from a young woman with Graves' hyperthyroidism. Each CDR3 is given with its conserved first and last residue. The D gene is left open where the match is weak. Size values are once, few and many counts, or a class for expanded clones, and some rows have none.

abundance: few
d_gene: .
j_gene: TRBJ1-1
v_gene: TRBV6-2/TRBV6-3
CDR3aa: CASRILQGTAIETEAFF
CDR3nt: TGTGCCAGCAGAATTTTACAGGGCACAGCGATAGAAACTGAAGCTTTCTTT

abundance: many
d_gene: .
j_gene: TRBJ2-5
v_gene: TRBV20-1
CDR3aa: CSARTGETQYF
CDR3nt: TGCAGTGCGAGAACAGGGGAGACCCAGTACTTC

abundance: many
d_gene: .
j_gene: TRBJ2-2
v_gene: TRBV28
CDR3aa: CASSGGAGLTGELFF
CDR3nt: TGTGCCAGCAGTGGAGGGGCTGGTTTGACCGGGGAGCTGTTTTTT

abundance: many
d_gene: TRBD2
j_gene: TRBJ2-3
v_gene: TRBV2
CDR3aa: CASTRDAGVGYTQYF
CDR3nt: TGTGCCAGCACTCGTGATGCGGGAGTAGGGTATACGCAGTATTTT

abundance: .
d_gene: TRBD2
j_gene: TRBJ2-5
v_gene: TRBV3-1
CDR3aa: CASSQPPGGLAGETQYF
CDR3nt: TGTGCCAGCAGCCAACCTCCCGGGGGACTAGCGGGGGAGACCCAGTACTTC

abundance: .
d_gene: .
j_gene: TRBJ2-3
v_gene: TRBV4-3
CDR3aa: CASSQAPSSASTDTQYF
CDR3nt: TGCGCCAGCAGCCAAGCCCCCTCGTCGGCTAGCACAGATACGCAGTATTTT

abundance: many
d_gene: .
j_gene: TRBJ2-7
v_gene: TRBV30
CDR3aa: CAWEDAAYEQYF
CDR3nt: TGTGCCTGGGAGGACGCGGCCTACGAGCAGTACTTC

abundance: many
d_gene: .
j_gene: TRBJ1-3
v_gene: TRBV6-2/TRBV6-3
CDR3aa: CASSYSSEGLSNTIYF
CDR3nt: TGTGCCAGCAGTTACTCGTCGGAGGGTCTTTCAAACACCATATATTTT

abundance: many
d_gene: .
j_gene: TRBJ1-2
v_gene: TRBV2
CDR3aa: CASSANPRAQRGYTF
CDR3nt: TGTGCCAGCAGTGCCAACCCCCGGGCCCAACGGGGCTACACCTTC

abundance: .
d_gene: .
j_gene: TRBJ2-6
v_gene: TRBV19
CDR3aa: CASSLERTARSGANVLTF
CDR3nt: TGTGCCAGTAGCTTAGAGAGGACAGCCCGCTCTGGGGCCAACGTCCTGACTTTC

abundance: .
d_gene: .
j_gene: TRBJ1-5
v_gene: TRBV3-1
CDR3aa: CASSQWGGRQPQHF
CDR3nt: TGTGCCAGCAGCCAATGGGGGGGACGGCAGCCCCAGCATTTT

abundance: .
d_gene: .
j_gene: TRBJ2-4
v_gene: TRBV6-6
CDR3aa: CASSYRDEGKNIQYF
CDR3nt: TGTGCCAGCAGTTACAGGGACGAGGGCAAAAACATTCAGTACTTC

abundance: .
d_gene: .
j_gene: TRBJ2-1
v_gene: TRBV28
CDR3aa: CASSLSFDGYNEQFF
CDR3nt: TGTGCCAGCAGTTTATCTTTTGACGGTTACAATGAGCAGTTCTTC

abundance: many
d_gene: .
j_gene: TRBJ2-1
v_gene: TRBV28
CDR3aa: CASSFGRGAGNEQFF
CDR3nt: TGTGCCAGCAGTTTTGGACGGGGAGCAGGGAATGAGCAGTTCTTC

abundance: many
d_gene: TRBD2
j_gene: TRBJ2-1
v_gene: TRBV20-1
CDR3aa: CSARRLAGTYNEQFF
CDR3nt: TGCAGTGCTAGAAGACTAGCGGGAACGTACAATGAGCAGTTCTTC

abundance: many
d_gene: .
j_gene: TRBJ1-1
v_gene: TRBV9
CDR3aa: CASSPNPTEAFF
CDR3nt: TGTGCCAGCAGCCCCAATCCCACTGAAGCTTTCTTT

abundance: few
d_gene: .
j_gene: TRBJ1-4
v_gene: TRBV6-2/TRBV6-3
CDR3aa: CASPRSRGEKLFF
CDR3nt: TGTGCCAGCCCTAGGTCCAGGGGCGAAAAACTGTTTTTT

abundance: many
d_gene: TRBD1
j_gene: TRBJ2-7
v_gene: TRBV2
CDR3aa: CASSETGFQYF
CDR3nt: TGTGCCAGCAGTGAGACAGGGTTTCAGTACTTC

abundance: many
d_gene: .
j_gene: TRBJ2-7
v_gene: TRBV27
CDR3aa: CASSLSLTMSYEQYF
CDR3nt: TGTGCCAGCAGTTTATCCCTGACAATGTCCTACGAGCAGTACTTC

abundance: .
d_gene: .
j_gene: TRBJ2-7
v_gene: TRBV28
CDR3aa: CASSPIGGLSLTYEQYF
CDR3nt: TGTGCCAGCAGTCCGATTGGGGGACTGTCACTTACCTACGAGCAGTACTTC

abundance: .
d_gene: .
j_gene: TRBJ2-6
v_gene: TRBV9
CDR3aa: CASSVEAGANVLTF
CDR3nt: TGTGCCAGCAGCGTCGAAGCTGGGGCCAACGTCCTGACTTTC

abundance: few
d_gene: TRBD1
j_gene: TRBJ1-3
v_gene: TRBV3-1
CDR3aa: CASSQGQGAGNTIYF
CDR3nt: TGTGCCAGCAGCCAAGGTCAGGGGGCTGGAAACACCATATATTTT

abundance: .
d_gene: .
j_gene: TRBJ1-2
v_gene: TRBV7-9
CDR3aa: CAGEGGPNYGYTF
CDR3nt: TGTGCCGGGGAGGGCGGGCCTAACTATGGCTACACCTTC

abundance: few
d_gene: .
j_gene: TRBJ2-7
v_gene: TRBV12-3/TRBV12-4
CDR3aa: CASSPTQSYEQYF
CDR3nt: TGTGCCAGCAGCCCAACTCAGTCCTACGAGCAGTACTTC

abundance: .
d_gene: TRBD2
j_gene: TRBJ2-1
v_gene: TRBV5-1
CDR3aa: CASSQPGLETSEEFF
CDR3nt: TGCGCCAGCAGCCAACCGGGACTAGAGACAAGTGAGGAGTTCTTC

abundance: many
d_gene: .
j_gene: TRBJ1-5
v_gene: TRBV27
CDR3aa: CASSLFYSDTVHQPQHF
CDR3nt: TGTGCCAGCAGTTTATTTTACTCCGACACCGTGCATCAGCCCCAGCATTTT